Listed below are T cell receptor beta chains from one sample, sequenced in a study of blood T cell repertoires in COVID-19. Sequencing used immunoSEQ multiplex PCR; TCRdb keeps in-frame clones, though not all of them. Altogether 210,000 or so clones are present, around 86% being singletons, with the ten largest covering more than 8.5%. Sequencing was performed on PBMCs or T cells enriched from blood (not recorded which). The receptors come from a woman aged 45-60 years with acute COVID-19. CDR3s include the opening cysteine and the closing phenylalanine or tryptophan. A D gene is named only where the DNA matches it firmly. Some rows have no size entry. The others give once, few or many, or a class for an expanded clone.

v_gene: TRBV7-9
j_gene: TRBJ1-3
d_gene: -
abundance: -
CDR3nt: TGTGCCAGCACCCCTCCCCCGCAGGAACCCTCTGGAAACACCATATATTTT
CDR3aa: CASTPPPQEPSGNTIYF

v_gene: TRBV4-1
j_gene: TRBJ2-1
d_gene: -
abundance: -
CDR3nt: TGCGCCAGCAGCCAAGATCGGCGGCATGAGCAGTTCTTC
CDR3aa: CASSQDRRHEQFF

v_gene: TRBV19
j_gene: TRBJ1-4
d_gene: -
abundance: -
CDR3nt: TGTGCCAGTAGTATAACAGGGAGTGAAAAACTGTTTTTT
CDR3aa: CASSITGSEKLFF

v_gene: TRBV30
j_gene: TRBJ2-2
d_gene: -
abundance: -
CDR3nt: TGTGCCTGGAGACGGGACTCCTACACCGGGGAGCTGTTTTTT
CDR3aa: CAWRRDSYTGELFF

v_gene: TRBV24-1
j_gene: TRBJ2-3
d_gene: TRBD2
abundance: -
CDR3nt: TGTGCCACCAGTGATCTTATGACTAGCGGGGGGCGCGCGGATACGCAGTATTTT
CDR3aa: CATSDLMTSGGRADTQYF

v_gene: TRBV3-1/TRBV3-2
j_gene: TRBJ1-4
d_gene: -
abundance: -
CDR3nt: TGTGCCAGCAGCCAAGTCTGGGGAGGGATTCGTGGAACTAATGAAAAACTGTTTTTT
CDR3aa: CASSQVWGGIRGTNEKLFF

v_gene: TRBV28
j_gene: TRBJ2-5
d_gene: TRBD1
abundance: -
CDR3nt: TGTGCCAGCAGTTTAAAGAGGGGGCCCGTCCAAGAGACCCAGTACTTC
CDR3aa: CASSLKRGPVQETQYF

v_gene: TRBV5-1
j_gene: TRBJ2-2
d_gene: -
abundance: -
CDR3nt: TGCGCCAGCAGCTTGTGGCGCAGGGCTGACACCGGGGAGCTGTTTTTT
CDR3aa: CASSLWRRADTGELFF

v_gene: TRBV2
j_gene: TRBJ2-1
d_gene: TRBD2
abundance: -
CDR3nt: TGTGCCAGCACTGAGGGAGGGACCTCTTACAATGAGCAGTTCTTC
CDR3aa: CASTEGGTSYNEQFF

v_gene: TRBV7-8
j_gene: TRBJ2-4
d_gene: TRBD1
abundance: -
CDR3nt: TGTGCCAGCAGCCCAGGGGGTGGTACGGACATTCAGTACTTC
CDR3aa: CASSPGGGTDIQYF

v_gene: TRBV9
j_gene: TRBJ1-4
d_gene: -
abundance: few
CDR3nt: TGTGCCAGCAGCGTTGATCAGTCTGCAACTAATGAAAAACTGTTTTTT
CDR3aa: CASSVDQSATNEKLFF

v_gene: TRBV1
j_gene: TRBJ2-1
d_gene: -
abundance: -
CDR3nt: TGCACCAGCAGCCCTGGTCTTAGGGGACAAGAGCAGTTCTTC
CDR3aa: CTSSPGLRGQEQFF

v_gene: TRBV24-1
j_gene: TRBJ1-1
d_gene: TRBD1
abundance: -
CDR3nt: TGTGCCACCAGTGATGGACAGGCCCTTTCGAAAGCTTTCTTT
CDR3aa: CATSDGQALSKAFF

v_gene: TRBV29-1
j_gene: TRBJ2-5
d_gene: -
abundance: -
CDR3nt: TGCAGCGCAAACCAGGGGGGAGAAGAGACCCAGTACTTC
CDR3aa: CSANQGGEETQYF

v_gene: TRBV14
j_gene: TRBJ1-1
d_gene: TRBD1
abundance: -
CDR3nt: TGTGCCAGCAGTATACAGGGGGCGTCTGGCACTGAAGCTTTCTTT
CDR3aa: CASSIQGASGTEAFF

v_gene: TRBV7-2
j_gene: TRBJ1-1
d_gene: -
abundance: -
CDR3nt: TGTGCCAGCAGCCCTCAGGGACATAAGAACACTGAAGCTTTCTTT
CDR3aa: CASSPQGHKNTEAFF

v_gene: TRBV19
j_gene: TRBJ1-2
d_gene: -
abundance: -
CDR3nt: TGTGCCAGTACTCAGATGGGGGCGCCGGGCTACACCTTC
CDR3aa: CASTQMGAPGYTF

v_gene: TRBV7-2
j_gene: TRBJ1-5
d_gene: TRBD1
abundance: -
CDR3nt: TGTGCCAGCAGCTTATTCGGGGCAGGGGGCCCTTATAGCAATCAGCCCCAGCATTTT
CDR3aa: CASSLFGAGGPYSNQPQHF

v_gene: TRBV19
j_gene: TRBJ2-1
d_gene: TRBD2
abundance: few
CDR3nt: TGTGCCAGTAGTATGGCGTCGGGGGGTTACAATGAGCAGTTCTTC
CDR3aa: CASSMASGGYNEQFF

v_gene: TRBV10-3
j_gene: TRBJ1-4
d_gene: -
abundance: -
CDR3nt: TGTGCCATCAGTGCAGGGTTAAATGAAAAACTGTTTTTT
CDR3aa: CAISAGLNEKLFF

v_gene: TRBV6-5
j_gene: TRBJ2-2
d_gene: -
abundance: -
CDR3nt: TGTGCCAGCAGAATCGGTGCCGGGGAGCTGTTTTTT
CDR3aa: CASRIGAGELFF

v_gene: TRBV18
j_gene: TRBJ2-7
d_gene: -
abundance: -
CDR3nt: TGTGCCAGCTCACCTCTTGGACAGCCCTTCTACGAGCAGTACTTC
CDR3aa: CASSPLGQPFYEQYF

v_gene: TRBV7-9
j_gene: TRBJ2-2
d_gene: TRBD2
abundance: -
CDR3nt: TGTGCCAGCAGGCTGGGACTAGCGGGAGGTAGCGCCGGGGAGCTGTTTTTT
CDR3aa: CASRLGLAGGSAGELFF

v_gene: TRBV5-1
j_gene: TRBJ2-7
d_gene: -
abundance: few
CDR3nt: TGCGCCAGCAGCTTCACTACAGGCACCTCCTACGAGCAGTACTTC
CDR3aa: CASSFTTGTSYEQYF

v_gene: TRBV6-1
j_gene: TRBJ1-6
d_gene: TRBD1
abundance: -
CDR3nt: TGTGCCAGCAGTGAGGGGGGACAGCATAATTCACCCCTCCACTTT
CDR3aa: CASSEGGQHNSPLHF

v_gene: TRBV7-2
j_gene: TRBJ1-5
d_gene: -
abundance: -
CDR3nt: TGTGCCAGCAGCTTAGTGCGGGGCGGCAATCAGCCCCAGCATTTT
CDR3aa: CASSLVRGGNQPQHF

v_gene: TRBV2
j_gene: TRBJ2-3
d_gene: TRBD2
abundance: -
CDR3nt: TGTGCCAGCAGAAGAGGACTAGCGGGGGCTTTCTTCACAGATACGCAGTATTTT
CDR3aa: CASRRGLAGAFFTDTQYF

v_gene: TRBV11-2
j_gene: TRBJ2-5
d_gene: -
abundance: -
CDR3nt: TGTGCCAGCAGCAATTCTAGGGAGACCCAGTACTTC
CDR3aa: CASSNSRETQYF

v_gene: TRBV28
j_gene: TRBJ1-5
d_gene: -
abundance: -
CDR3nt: TGTGCCAGTACGAGGGGGTATAGCAATCAGCCCCAGCATTTT
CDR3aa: CASTRGYSNQPQHF

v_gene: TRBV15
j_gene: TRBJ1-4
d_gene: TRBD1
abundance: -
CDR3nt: TGTGCCACCAGCCGAGGGGGACAGATTAATGAAAAACTGTTTTTT
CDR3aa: CATSRGGQINEKLFF

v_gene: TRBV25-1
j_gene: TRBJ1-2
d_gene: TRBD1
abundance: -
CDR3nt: TGTGCCAGCAGTGGGGGACAGGGGGACTATGGCTACACCTTC
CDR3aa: CASSGGQGDYGYTF

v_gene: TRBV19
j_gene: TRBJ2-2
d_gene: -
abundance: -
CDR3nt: TGTGCCAGCCAAATAATCGGCACCGGGGAGCTGTTTTTT
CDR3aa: CASQIIGTGELFF

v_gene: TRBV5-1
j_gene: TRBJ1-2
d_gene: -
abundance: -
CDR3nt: TGCGCCAGCAGCCGACAACAGGGAGACTATGGCTACACCTTC
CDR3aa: CASSRQQGDYGYTF

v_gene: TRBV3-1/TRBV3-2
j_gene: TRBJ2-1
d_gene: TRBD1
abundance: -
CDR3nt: TGTGCCAGCAGCCATATCGGTGGGTACAGGGGCTCTCACAATGAGCAGTTCTTC
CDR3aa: CASSHIGGYRGSHNEQFF

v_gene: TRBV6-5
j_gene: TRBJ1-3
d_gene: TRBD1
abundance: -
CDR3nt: TGTGCCAGCAGTCTACAGGGGAATTCTGGAAACACCATATATTTT
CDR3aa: CASSLQGNSGNTIYF

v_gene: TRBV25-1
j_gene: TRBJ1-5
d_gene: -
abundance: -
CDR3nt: TGTGCCAGCAGTGGAGACGCAGGGGATACATATCAGCCCCAGCATTTT
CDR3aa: CASSGDAGDTYQPQHF

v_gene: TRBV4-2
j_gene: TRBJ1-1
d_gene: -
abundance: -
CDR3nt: TGTGCCAGCAGGAGGTCGGACACTGAAGCTTTCTTT
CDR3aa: CASRRSDTEAFF

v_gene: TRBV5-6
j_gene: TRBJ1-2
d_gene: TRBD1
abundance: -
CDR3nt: TGTGCCAGCAGCTTGGAGACAGGGGTAGCTAACTATGGCTACACCTTC
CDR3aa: CASSLETGVANYGYTF

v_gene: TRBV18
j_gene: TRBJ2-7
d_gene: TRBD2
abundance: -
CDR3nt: TGTGCCAGTAGCCGGGATTCCGGGGGGACTGGTCGCTCTGAGCAGTACTTC
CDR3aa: CASSRDSGGTGRSEQYF

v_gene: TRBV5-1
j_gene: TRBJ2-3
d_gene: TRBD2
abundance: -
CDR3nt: TGCGCCAGCAGCTTGGGAGCTAGCGGGGAAAGAGATACGCAGTATTTT
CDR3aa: CASSLGASGERDTQYF

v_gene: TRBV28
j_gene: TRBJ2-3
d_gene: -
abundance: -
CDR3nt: TGTGCCAGCAGTTCACCGCGCACACAGGGCCGCTCAGATACGCAGTATTTT
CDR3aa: CASSSPRTQGRSDTQYF

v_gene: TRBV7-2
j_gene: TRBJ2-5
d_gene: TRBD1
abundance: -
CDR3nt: TGTGCCAGCAGCTACAGACAGGGTCAAGAGACCCAGTACTTC
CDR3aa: CASSYRQGQETQYF

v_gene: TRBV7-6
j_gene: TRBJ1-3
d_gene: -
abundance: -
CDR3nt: TGTGCCAGCAGCACCTCGCGGGGGAACACCATATATTTT
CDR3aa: CASSTSRGNTIYF

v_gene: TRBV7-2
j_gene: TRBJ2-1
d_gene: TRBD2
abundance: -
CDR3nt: TGTGCCAGCAGCCCAGGACTAGTCTTGAGCAATGAGCAGTTCTTC
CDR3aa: CASSPGLVLSNEQFF

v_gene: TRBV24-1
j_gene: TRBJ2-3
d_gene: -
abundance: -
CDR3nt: TGTGCCACCAGTGACTCTAGCACAGATACGCAGTATTTT
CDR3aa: CATSDSSTDTQYF